This T cell receptor (beta chain) was recovered during a study of blood T cell repertoires in COVID-19. The overall study: In each case, the material was cDNA or gDNA derived from T cells, B-cell-depleted T cells, or PBMCs.

Study processing details: Estimated nucleated cell counts came from reference gene primer amplification. Sequencing was performed with immunoSEQ multiplex PCR; in TCRdb, only in-frame clones are kept and a portion is missing. V and J calls and clone size are given by that table; D and trimming were obtained from the DNA. The table has 400,000 or so clones, roughly nine tenths seen once. There are 15 residues in the CDR3. CDR1 is SGDLS and CDR2 is YYNGEE in the germline V gene. Trimming stripped 4 bases from V and 2 bases from J, with 14 bases between. Recovery among Cohort 3 donors was established by two negative PCRs, clearance, or symptom resolution.

The chain recombines TRBV9 with TRBJ2-3, with a weak D call TRBD2 (5 bases). Sample: PBMCs or T cells enriched from blood (not recorded which). The TCR sequence derives from a man between 25 and 39 years old who had recovered from COVID-19. The CDR3 region is CASSPSEGYTDTQYF. The CDR3 DNA is TGTGCCAGCAGCCCTTCTGAGGGATACACAGATACGCAGTATTTT.